These 26 T cell receptor beta chains came from one sample sequenced in a study of T cells in Graves' hyperthyroidism and ophthalmopathy. Researchers took RNA transcripts and amplified the TCR beta CDR3 regions from them. HTBI primers were employed in a first-round RT-PCR of the TCR CDR3. TCRdb analysed the multiplex PCR reads with MiXCR anew, one entry per CDR3 protein. The repertoire has hundreds of thousands of distinct CDR3 sequences, more than 30% of them found once; the top ten carry approximately 8.7%. The sample taken for sequencing was blood. The source of these receptors is a man between 18 and 35 years old with Graves' hyperthyroidism.

The rearrangement joins TRBV14 to TRBJ1-1, with D unclear. The V end lost 6 bases, the J end lost 4 bases, and 21 bases lay between the germline ends. Germline CDR1 is SGHDN and CDR2 is FVKESK. This CDR3 is built from 16 residues. DNA of the CDR3: TGTGCCAGCAGTTTATCGGAGGGTCGGTTCGGCACTGAAGCTTTCTTT. It translates to CASSLSEGRFGTEAFF.

The J gene is TRBJ2-2, the V gene TRBV12-3 or TRBV12-4; no reliable D call. V gave up 4 bases and J gave up 3 bases, with 6 bases separating them. CDR3 size: 13 residues. The chain's CDR3 is CASSSYHTGELFF. The CDR3 coding sequence is TGTGCCAGCAGTTCCTACCACACCGGGGAGCTGTTTTTT.

This rearrangement joins TRBV9 to TRBJ2-5; 9 nucleotides agree with TRBD2. J was trimmed by 5 bases and V by 3 bases; bases with no gene match: 17. This CDR3 contains 18 residues. In germline, CDR1 is SGDLS, CDR2 YYNGEE. CDR3 loop: CASSGALAGRALTETQYF. CDR3 nucleotide sequence: TGTGCCAGCAGCGGGGCGCTAGCGGGGCGCGCACTGACCGAGACCCAGTACTTC.

As to this clonotype: The CDR3 ends on some other residue instead of the conserved phenylalanine or tryptophan, so this is likely a read error. This chain connects TRBV20-1 to TRBJ1-2; no clear D. The CDR3 length is 13 residues. Germline lookup yields CDR1 DFQATT and CDR2 SNEGSKA (reference sequence). V was trimmed by 0 bases and J by 7 bases, leaving 12 bases between them. The chain's CDR3 is CSARETGMGGYTY. For the CDR3, the DNA is TGCAGTGCTAGAGAGACGGGAATGGGTGGCTACACCTAC.

The chain is built from TRBV15 and TRBJ1-5; 8 nucleotides align to TRBD1. The CDR3 has 13 amino acids. Germline-derived CDR1 and CDR2 are LNHNV and YYDKDF (reference sequence). With V trimmed by 5 bases and J by 10 bases, 7 bases remained unmatched. CDR3 sequence reads: CATSLHRGDPQHF. CDR3 nucleotides: TGTGCCACCAGCTTGCACAGGGGGGACCCCCAGCATTTT.

As regards this clonotype: The junction does not match germline at one end; this may be a read error. This chain links TRBV7-2 with TRBJ2-5, with D possibly being TRBD1 or TRBD2 (5 bases each). The germline V gene has CDR1 SGHTA and CDR2 FQGNSA. CDR3 size: 15 residues. The CDR3 loop is CASSLEDLNEGTQCF. CDR3 coding DNA: TGTGCCAGCAGCTTAGAGGACCTTAATGAGGGGACCCAGTGCTTC.

This clonotype was observed at least ten times. This sequence joins TRBV5-8 and TRBJ1-2; 7 bases map to TRBD1. Unmatched junction bases numbered 4, after V lost 4 bases and J lost 4 bases. From germline, CDR1 is SGHTS and CDR2 YDEGEE. The CDR3 has 13 residues. CDR3 nucleotides: TGTGCCAGCAGCCAAGGGACAGCCTATGGCTACACCTTC. Its protein product is CASSQGTAYGYTF. The full variable domain, in which reference TRBV5-8 and TRBJ1-2 provide the parts outside the CDR3, is EAGVTQSPTHLIKTRGQQATLRCSPISGHTSVYWYQQALGLGLQFLLWYDEGEERNRGNFPPRFSGRQFPNYSSELNVNALELEDSALYLCASSQGTAYGYTFGSGTRLTVV.

The table lists this clonotype with many counts. The rearrangement joins TRBV29-1 to TRBJ1-1; tentatively, D is TRBD1 (5 bases). Trimming took 4 bases from V and 4 from J, leaving 7 bases between them. This CDR3 is 11 amino acids long. In germline, CDR1 is SQVTM, CDR2 ANQGSEA. This CDR3 is CSVGGGTEAFF. In DNA form, the CDR3 reads TGCAGCGTTGGGGGGGGCACTGAAGCTTTCTTT. The whole variable domain, remainder taken from reference TRBV29-1 and TRBJ1-1, is SAVISQKPSRDICQRGTSLTIQCQVDSQVTMMFWYRQQPGQSLTLIATANQGSEATYESGFVIDKFPISRPNLTFSTLTVSNMSPEDSSIYLCSVGGGTEAFFGQGTRLTVV.

At least ten counts were recorded for this clonotype. The gene calls are TRBV20-1 and TRBJ1-1; 7 nucleotides align to TRBD1. V lost 1 base and J lost 4; bases outside the gene matches: 6. Germline loops: CDR1 DFQATT, CDR2 SNEGSKA (reference sequence). The CDR3 totals 14 residues. The CDR3 nucleotides read TGCAGTGCTAGAGTAGCAGGGGGAGGCACTGAAGCTTTCTTT. This codes for CSARVAGGGTEAFF.

This clonotype was observed a few times. CDR3 DNA sequence: TGTGCCAGTAGGGTAGGGACCACAAACACCGGGGAGCTGTTTTTT. It translates to CASRVGTTNTGELFF. The J gene is TRBJ2-2, the V gene TRBV19; either TRBD1 or TRBD2 may fit D (5 bases each). The V and J ends lost 6 bases and 2 bases respectively, with 13 bases between them. The CDR3 has 15 residues. Germline V lookup: CDR1 LNHDA, CDR2 SQIVND (reference sequence).

The rearrangement joins TRBV19 to TRBJ1-5; possibly TRBD1 for D (5 bases). The CDR3 totals 14 residues. V shed 8 bases and J shed 3 bases, with 14 bases lying between them. Germline CDR1 reads LNHDA; CDR2 reads SQIVND (reference sequence). CDR3 nucleotide sequence: TGTGCCAGTGCAGCCCGGGGCCACAATCAGCCCCAGCATTTT. This encodes CASAARGHNQPQHF.

The chain links TRBV15 to TRBJ2-5, with D unresolved. Germline V gene data show CDR1 as LNHNV and CDR2 as YYDKDF (reference sequence). Deletions cut 8 bases from V and 4 bases from J, with 5 bases between. CDR3 length: 10 residues. CDR3 in amino acids: CATRGETQYF. The CDR3 region has the DNA TGTGCCACCCGCGGAGAGACCCAGTACTTC.

V and J are TRBV20-1 and TRBJ2-7; D is possibly TRBD2 (5 bases). CDR1 DFQATT and CDR2 SNEGSKA come from the germline V gene (reference sequence). The CDR3 totals 14 residues. V was shortened by 6 bases and J by 6 bases, with 21 bases between the two germline ends. The chain's CDR3 is CSASAGADPPEQYF. The CDR3 DNA reads TGCAGTGCCTCGGCTGGAGCGGATCCCCCCGAGCAGTACTTC.

This chain uses TRBV2 with TRBJ2-2; 11 bases agree with TRBD2. The CDR3 contains 16 residues. Looked up from germline, CDR1 is SNHLY and CDR2 is FYNNEI. J lost 4 bases, V lost 5 bases, and 6 bases had no gene match. The chain's CDR3 is CASSWASGGTTGELFF. Here the CDR3 DNA reads TGTGCCAGCAGTTGGGCTAGCGGGGGGACCACCGGGGAGCTGTTTTTT.

This clonotype came up many times. The genes are TRBV7-9 and TRBJ2-7, with 7 bases identical to TRBD2. Germline CDR1 and CDR2: SEHNR and FQNEAQ (reference sequence). The CDR3 consists of 14 residues. With V trimmed by 5 bases and J by 2 bases, 6 bases remained unmatched. This CDR3 is CASSAGTTPYEQYF. The CDR3 DNA sequence: TGTGCCAGCAGCGCCGGGACTACCCCCTACGAGCAGTACTTC.

The chain links TRBV5-5 to TRBJ1-2, with D perhaps TRBD1 (5 bases). Germline values: CDR1 SGHKS, CDR2 YYEKEE (reference sequence). This CDR3 has 13 residues. The V end was cut by 5 bases, the J end by 4 bases, with 12 bases between. DNA of the CDR3: TGTGCCAGCAGTCTACAGGTGTCCTATGGCTACACCTTC. Translation gives CASSLQVSYGYTF.

Of note for this clonotype: A much larger clone differs from this one at a single base, so this may be a read error. The chain is built from TRBV7-9 and TRBJ1-6; D remains ambiguous. CDR1 SEHNR and CDR2 FQNEAQ come from the germline V gene (reference sequence). This CDR3 is built from 14 residues. The CDR3: CAGSSDTHNSPLHF. CDR3 in DNA: TGTGCCGGCAGCTCAGACACACATAATTCACCCCTCCACTTT.

This clonotype has ten or more counts. The V and J genes are TRBV13 and TRBJ1-2; D is uncertain. Germline V lookup: CDR1 PRHDT, CDR2 FYEKMQ (reference sequence). Trimming removed 4 bases at V and 8 bases at J, with 11 bases between. This CDR3 is 12 amino acids long. The DNA for the CDR3 is TGTGCCAGCAGCTCGAACGCGTTCGGCTACACCTTC. Its protein is CASSSNAFGYTF.

In this sample, this clonotype turned up a few times. A single base separates this from a much larger clone, so it may be a read error. The gene calls are TRBV25-1 and TRBJ2-7, with D unresolved. Germline lookup yields CDR1 MGHDK and CDR2 SYGVNS. The CDR3 covers 11 residues. The V end lost 11 bases, the J end lost 3 bases, and 11 bases lay between the germline ends. The chain's CDR3 is CAGTHFYEQYF. The CDR3 DNA reads TGTGCCGGCACACACTTCTACGAGCAGTACTTC.

The genes are TRBV4-2 and TRBJ1-5; 7 bases agree with TRBD1. The CDR3 totals 14 residues. V was pared by 3 bases and J by 7 bases, with 6 bases of the junction left unmatched. CDR1 LGHNA and CDR2 YNFKEQ come from the germline V gene. The CDR3 coding sequence is TGTGCCAGCAGCCAGGGACAGCGAGGACAGCCCCAGCATTTT. It translates to CASSQGQRGQPQHF.

Regarding this clonotype: The junction departs from germline at one end; a sequencing error may be responsible. This chain connects TRBV29-1 to TRBJ1-1; 10 bases match TRBD1. Germline assignment: CDR1 SQVTM and CDR2 ANQGSEA. The CDR3 extends over 11 amino acids. As DNA, the CDR3 is TGCAGCGTTCAAGACAGGGGGCGAGCTTTCTTT. Its protein product is CSVQDRGRAFF.

The V gene is TRBV29-1, the J gene TRBJ1-5; no clear D. Trimming removed 4 bases from V and 0 bases from J, with 7 bases in between. Germline values: CDR1 SQVTM, CDR2 ANQGSEA. The CDR3 consists of 13 residues. The DNA of the CDR3 is TGCAGCGTTGGGTCAAATAGCAATCAGCCCCAGCATTTT. Encoded protein: CSVGSNSNQPQHF.

This clonotype came up a few times. The rearrangement links TRBV7-9 to TRBJ1-3; D perhaps matches TRBD1 (6 bases). Trimming stripped 5 bases from V and 0 bases from J, with 11 bases between. The CDR3 has 15 amino acids. CDR1 is SEHNR and CDR2 is FQNEAQ in the germline V gene (reference sequence). CDR3 coding DNA: TGTGCCAGCAGCCCCGGGGACAACTCTGGAAACACCATATATTTT. Translating gives CASSPGDNSGNTIYF. Full variable domain (remainder filled in from reference TRBV7-9 and TRBJ1-3): DTGVSQNPRHKITKRGQNVTFRCDPISEHNRLYWYRQTLGQGPEFLTYFQNEAQLEKSRLLSDRFSAERPKGSFSTLEIQRTEQGDSAMYLCASSPGDNSGNTIYFGEGSWLTVV.

The chain uses TRBV20-1 and TRBJ2-5; 14 bases align to TRBD2. Germline V lookup: CDR1 DFQATT, CDR2 SNEGSKA (reference sequence). Trimming at V came to 6 bases and at J to 7 bases, leaving 7 bases not matched to a gene. This CDR3 spans 14 amino acids. CDR3 protein: CSAEGTSGSLTQYF. The DNA of the CDR3 is TGCAGTGCAGAAGGGACTAGCGGGAGTCTGACCCAGTACTTC.

This clonotype has only a few counts. The J gene is TRBJ1-1, the V gene TRBV20-1; TRBD1 aligns across 7 bases. V trimming: 0 bases; J trimming: 7 bases; junction bases outside the gene matches: 5. The CDR3 covers 13 residues. In germline, CDR1 is DFQATT, CDR2 SNEGSKA (reference sequence). This CDR3 is CSARDLGTVEAFF. For the CDR3, the DNA is TGCAGTGCTAGAGATTTGGGGACAGTTGAAGCTTTCTTT.

V and J are TRBV12-3 or TRBV12-4 and TRBJ2-7, with 13 bases identical to TRBD2. The CDR3 is 17 residues long. The trim removed 3 bases at V and 0 bases at J, leaving 5 bases unmatched. The CDR3 loop reads CASSLRLAGGVSYEQYF. In DNA form, the CDR3 reads TGTGCCAGCAGTTTGAGACTAGCGGGGGGTGTCTCCTACGAGCAGTACTTC.